These 21 T cell receptor beta chains originate from one sample sequenced in a study of OX40 agonist ivuxolimab in advanced cancers. Data came from immunoSEQ multiplex PCR; TCRdb stores just in-frame clones and leaves some out. The sample holds more than 35,000 clones, around 89% seen once. Sample: CD4+ or CD8+ T cells sorted from blood, taken in a trial of the OX40 agonist ivuxolimab. All receptors derive from an adult with an advanced solid tumor such as melanoma, head and neck, liver or kidney cancer.

The chain employs TRBV7-7 and TRBJ2-3; 10 bases line up with TRBD1. The junction had 14 bases not matched to a gene; V was cut back by 2 bases and J by 0 bases. The CDR3 spans 20 residues. Germline CDR1 is SSHAT and CDR2 is FNYEAQ (reference sequence). CDR3 sequence reads: CASSLKTGGFPHTSTDTQYF. CDR3 in DNA: TGTGCCAGCAGCTTAAAGACAGGGGGCTTTCCCCACACTAGCACAGATACGCAGTATTTT.

This chain links TRBV10-3 with TRBJ1-1; D is possibly TRBD1 (5 bases). V dropped 7 bases and J dropped 5 bases, with 17 bases sitting between them. Germline assignment: CDR1 ENHRY and CDR2 SYGVKD. The CDR3 runs 14 residues. This CDR3 reads CAINEWGSETEAFF. The DNA for the CDR3 is TGTGCCATCAACGAGTGGGGCAGCGAGACTGAAGCTTTCTTT.

V gene TRBV4-1 combines with J gene TRBJ2-7, with TRBD2 identical over 7 bases. This CDR3 spans 14 amino acids. CDR1 MGHRA and CDR2 YSYEKL come from the germline V gene. V shed 5 bases and J 2 bases; nucleotides not matched to a gene: 6. This chain's CDR3 is CASSYSGGAYEQYF. In nucleotides, the CDR3 is TGCGCCAGCAGCTATAGTGGGGGGGCCTACGAGCAGTACTTC.

This clone was seen a few times. The chain combines TRBV13 with TRBJ1-1; 7 nucleotides align to TRBD1. From germline, CDR1 is PRHDT and CDR2 FYEKMQ (reference sequence). The V gene end was trimmed by 4 bases and the J gene end by 4 bases; junction bases not matched to a gene: 9. The CDR3 consists of 15 residues. Written as DNA, the CDR3 is TGTGCCAGCAGCTCGACGACAGGGTCGATCACTGAAGCTTTCTTT. Protein product: CASSSTTGSITEAFF.

The CDR3 region has the DNA TGTGCCAGCTCGGGGACAGGGGGCGACTTAGATACGCAGTATTTT. Translation: CASSGTGGDLDTQYF. The chain carries TRBV6-1 and TRBJ2-3; 12 nucleotides agree with TRBD1. Looked up from germline, CDR1 is MNHNS and CDR2 is SASEGT. V shed 8 bases and J 5 bases; nucleotides not matched to a gene: 8. The length of the CDR3 is 15 residues.

This chain links TRBV27 with TRBJ2-2; TRBD1 agrees at 9 bases. Trimming cost V 5 bases and J 4 bases; bases outside gene matches: 2. CDR1 MNHEY and CDR2 SMNVEV come from the germline V gene (reference sequence). The CDR3 runs to 14 residues. The CDR3 is CASSRQGGTGELFF. CDR3 bases: TGTGCCAGCAGTAGACAGGGGGGCACCGGGGAGCTGTTTTTT.

V and J are TRBV5-8 and TRBJ1-2; 7 bases line up with TRBD1. The CDR3 has 16 amino acids. CDR1 is SGHTS and CDR2 is YDEGEE in the germline V gene. Unmatched junction bases numbered 12, after V lost 3 bases and J lost 4 bases. The CDR3 loop reads CASSSWGDSKGYGYTF. CDR3 nucleotide sequence: TGTGCCAGCAGCTCCTGGGGGGACAGTAAAGGCTATGGCTACACCTTC.

The chain employs TRBV19 and TRBJ1-2; D call uncertain. This CDR3 region has 14 residues. Deletions cut 4 bases from V and 1 base from J, with 10 bases between. Germline loops: CDR1 LNHDA, CDR2 SQIVND (reference sequence). The CDR3 reads CASSTPSGNYGYTF. CDR3 nucleotide sequence: TGTGCCAGTAGTACCCCCTCGGGTAACTATGGCTACACCTTC. The variable domain in full, completed from reference TRBV19 and TRBJ1-2, reads DGGITQSPKYLFRKEGQNVTLSCEQNLNHDAMYWYRQDPGQGLRLIYYSQIVNDFQKGDIAEGYSVSREKKESFPLTVTSAQKNPTAFYLCASSTPSGNYGYTFGSGTRLTVV.

The chain employs TRBV5-1 and TRBJ2-3; a possible D gene is TRBD2 (7 bases). CDR1 is SGHRS, CDR2 YFSETQ, per germline. Trimming cost V 0 bases and J 5 bases, with 13 bases left between them. The CDR3 is 15 amino acids. The CDR3 DNA reads as TGCGCCAGCAGCTTGGAATGGGGGGGCAGAGATACGCAGTATTTT. As protein: CASSLEWGGRDTQYF.

The genes are TRBV4-3 and TRBJ2-1; D gene ambiguous. This CDR3 comprises 15 residues. The ends were cut back, 6 bases at V and 4 bases at J, with 16 bases in the middle. CDR1 and CDR2 from the germline V gene are LGHNA and YSLEER. The CDR3 DNA reads as TGCGCCAGCAGAACTGGGCACAGAGATTACAATGAGCAGTTCTTC. Amino acid sequence: CASRTGHRDYNEQFF.

V usage is TRBV7-2 and J usage is TRBJ1-4; TRBD1 agrees at 11 bases. Germline-derived CDR1 and CDR2 are SGHTA and FQGNSA. V gave up 4 bases and J gave up 7 bases; unmatched junction bases: 5. CDR3 length equals 15 residues. CDR3 DNA sequence: TGTGCCAGCAGCTCCTCCGGGACAGGGGGTGAAAAACTGTTTTTT. The encoded protein is CASSSSGTGGEKLFF.

As DNA, the CDR3 is TGTGCCAGCAGTCATACCCCCTCTTCGACCATATATTTT. It translates to CASSHTPSSTIYF. This chain links TRBV27 with TRBJ1-3; D gene unclear. The CDR3 has 13 amino acids. CDR1 is MNHEY and CDR2 is SMNVEV in the germline V gene (reference sequence). V dropped 5 bases and J dropped 10 bases, with 15 bases sitting between them.

The V gene is TRBV4-2, the J gene TRBJ1-2; no clear D. Germline loops: CDR1 LGHNA, CDR2 YNFKEQ. This CDR3 comprises 17 residues. V was trimmed by 0 bases and J by 4 bases, leaving 18 bases between them. CDR3 DNA sequence: TGTGCCAGCAGCCAAGATAAGTTGTCAGGAGCTTTCTATGGCTACACCTTC. This encodes CASSQDKLSGAFYGYTF.

V is TRBV28 and J is TRBJ2-3, with 9 bases identical to TRBD2. J gave up 14 bases and V 3 bases, and 21 bases lay outside the gene matches. Germline lookup yields CDR1 MDHEN and CDR2 SYDVKM. This CDR3 is 17 amino acids long. CDR3 amino acids: CASSFFSGGGLISAGYF. DNA of the CDR3: TGTGCCAGCAGTTTTTTTAGCGGGGGAGGTCTTATATCGGCCGGGTATTTT.

The chain combines TRBV4-2 with TRBJ2-5; perhaps TRBD1 as D (5 bases). CDR3 size: 13 residues. V was pared by 1 base and J by 4 bases, with 7 bases between. Per germline, CDR1 LGHNA and CDR2 YNFKEQ. The CDR3 coding sequence is TGTGCCAGCAGCCAAGTCCAGGGAGAGACCCAGTACTTC. Its protein is CASSQVQGETQYF.

The chain is built from TRBV7-2 and TRBJ2-2, with D unclear. CDR3 length: 14 residues. Germline assignment: CDR1 SGHTA and CDR2 FQGNSA. V lost 3 bases and J lost 5, with 10 bases in between. CDR3 sequence: CASSFHQRTGELFF. Written as DNA, the CDR3 is TGTGCCAGCAGCTTTCACCAAAGAACCGGGGAGCTGTTTTTT.

The J gene is TRBJ2-2, the V gene TRBV7-9; D remains unclear. The germline V gene encodes CDR1 SEHNR and CDR2 FQNEAQ (reference sequence). The V gene lost 5 bases and the J gene lost 0 bases, with 13 bases spanning the gap. The CDR3 sequence is 16 residues long. The CDR3 reads CASSPPGHPNTGELFF. The CDR3 DNA reads as TGTGCCAGCAGCCCCCCGGGCCACCCGAACACCGGGGAGCTGTTTTTT.

V is TRBV7-9 and J is TRBJ1-5; the D gene is possibly TRBD1 (5 bases). The germline V and J ends were trimmed by 3 bases and 5 bases, with 11 bases remaining between them. Germline CDR1 and CDR2: SEHNR and FQNEAQ (reference sequence). This CDR3 region has 14 residues. CDR3 bases: TGTGCCAGCAGCTTGGGGGGTCCGGATCAGCCCCAGCATTTT. Its translation is CASSLGGPDQPQHF.

The genes are TRBV4-2 and TRBJ1-2; D is unclear. Trimming removed 3 bases at V and 1 base at J, with 12 bases between. The V gene's germline CDR1 is LGHNA and CDR2 YNFKEQ. This CDR3 has 15 amino acids. The CDR3 is CASSHSGRVNYGYTF. The DNA of the CDR3 is TGTGCCAGCAGCCACTCCGGACGGGTTAACTATGGCTACACCTTC.

CDR3 sequence (DNA): TGTGCCAGCACAAGACGGTCAACCTCCACTGAAGCTTTCTTT. It is translated as CASTRRSTSTEAFF. The J gene is TRBJ1-1, the V gene TRBV9; the D is unclear. Germline CDR1 is SGDLS and CDR2 is YYNGEE. V shed 6 bases and J shed 4 bases, with 16 bases lying between them. The CDR3 consists of 14 residues.

The chain links TRBV2 to TRBJ1-4; D is unresolved. Trimming took 5 bases from V and 0 from J, leaving 10 bases between them. This CDR3 contains 15 residues. Germline CDR1 and CDR2: SNHLY and FYNNEI. DNA for the CDR3: TGTGCCAGCAGTAGGGAAAGTGCAACTAATGAAAAACTGTTTTTT. Its translation: CASSRESATNEKLFF.